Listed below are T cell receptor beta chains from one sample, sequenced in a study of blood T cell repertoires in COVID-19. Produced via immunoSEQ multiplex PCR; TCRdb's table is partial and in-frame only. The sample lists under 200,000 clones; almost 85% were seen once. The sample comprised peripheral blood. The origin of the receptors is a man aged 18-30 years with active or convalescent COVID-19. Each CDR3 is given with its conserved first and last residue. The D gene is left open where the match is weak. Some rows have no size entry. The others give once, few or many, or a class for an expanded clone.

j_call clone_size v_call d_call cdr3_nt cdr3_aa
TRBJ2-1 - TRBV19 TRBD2 TGTGCCAGTAGTTCCCCGGCTAGCGGGGCAGGAGATGAGCAGTTCTTC CASSSPASGAGDEQFF
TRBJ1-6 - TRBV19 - TGTGCCAGTAGTATCCAGGGGTGGACCTATAATTCACCCCTCCACTTT CASSIQGWTYNSPLHF
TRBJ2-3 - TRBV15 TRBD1 TGTGCCACCAGCAGAGATCGAGGACAGGGGTCAGATACGCAGTATTTT CATSRDRGQGSDTQYF
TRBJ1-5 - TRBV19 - TGTGCCAGTAGTATTTCAGGGACATCAGTTCAGCCCCAGCATTTT CASSISGTSVQPQHF
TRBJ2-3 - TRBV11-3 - TGTGCCAGCAGCCTCATGCTCGGGGATACGCAGTATTTT CASSLMLGDTQYF
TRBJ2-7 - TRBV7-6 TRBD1 TGTGCCAGCAGCTCCGGGTTCCCCCCGGGACAGGGGGCGGGCGAGCAGTACTTC CASSSGFPPGQGAGEQYF
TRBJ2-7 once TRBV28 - TGTGCCAGCAGTTCCGTTAGCGGAAACTACGAGCAGTACTTC CASSSVSGNYEQYF
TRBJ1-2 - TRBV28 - TGTGCCAGCAACTCGGGGGGACACTACTATGGCTACACCTTC CASNSGGHYYGYTF
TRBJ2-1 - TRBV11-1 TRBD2 TGTGCCAGCAGCTTAGTAGCGGGAGAATGGAATGAGCAGTTCTTC CASSLVAGEWNEQFF
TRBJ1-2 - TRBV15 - TGTGCCACCAGCAGAGATGGGCCTTATGGCTACACCTTC CATSRDGPYGYTF
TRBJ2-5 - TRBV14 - TGTGCCAGCAGCCAAGCCTTGGGGGGAGAGACCCAGTACTTC CASSQALGGETQYF
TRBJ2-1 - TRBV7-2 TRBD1 TGTGCCAGCAGCGAAGACAGGGGAGGACGCGAGCAGTTCTTC CASSEDRGGREQFF
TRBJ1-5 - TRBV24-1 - TGTGCCACCAGTGATCCCCGGGTGAGCAATCAGCCCCAGCATTTT CATSDPRVSNQPQHF
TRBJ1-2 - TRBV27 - TGTGCCAGCAGTTTATCCATGAACTATGGCTACACCTTC CASSLSMNYGYTF
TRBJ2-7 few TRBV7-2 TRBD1 TGTGCCAGCAGCTTACAGGGTTTGTCGGGACAGGGGCTTTACGAGCAGTACTTC CASSLQGLSGQGLYEQYF
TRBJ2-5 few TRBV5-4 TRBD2 TGTGCCAGCAGCTGGACTAGGGGAGCGGTCACAGAGACCCAGTACTTC CASSWTRGAVTETQYF
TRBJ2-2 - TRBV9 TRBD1 TGTGCCAGCAGCACCCGGGACAGGAACACCGGGGAGCTGTTTTTT CASSTRDRNTGELFF
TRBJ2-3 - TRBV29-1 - TGCAGCGCGGCGCTAGCGAGTTCCTCTAGCACAGATACGCAGTATTTT CSAALASSSSTDTQYF
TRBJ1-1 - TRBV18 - TGTGCCAGCTCACCACGAGGACAGTTGAACACTGAAGCTTTCTTT CASSPRGQLNTEAFF
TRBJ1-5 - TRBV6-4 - TGTGCCAGCAGTCACCGGGGTCATAAGAATCAGCCCCAGCATTTT CASSHRGHKNQPQHF
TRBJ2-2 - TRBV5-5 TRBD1 TGTGCCAGCAGCTTGGGACAGGGGGCAACCGGGGAGCTGTTTTTT CASSLGQGATGELFF
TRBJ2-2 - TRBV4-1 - TGCGCCAGCAGCATCGAGGGAACGAACACCGGGGAGCTGTTTTTT CASSIEGTNTGELFF